One T cell receptor beta chain is described in this entry. The record originates from a study of blood T cell repertoires in COVID-19. Repertoires were generated with immunoSEQ multiplex PCR, while TCRdb's copy carries only in-frame clones and drops some. The repertoire holds some 40,000 clones, with approximately 91% as singletons. This CDR3 contains 17 residues. The germline V and J ends were trimmed by 1 base and 3 bases, with 19 bases remaining between them. The V gene's germline CDR1 is SEHNR and CDR2 FQNEAQ (reference sequence). Sequencing was done on a sample of peripheral blood. The receptor comes from a man aged 45-65 years with active COVID-19. The chain carries TRBV7-9 and TRBJ2-7, with D perhaps matching TRBD1 (6 bases). This CDR3 reads CASSLEQGSVIGYEQYF. The CDR3 region has the DNA TGTGCCAGCAGCTTAGAACAGGGTAGTGTAATCGGCTACGAGCAGTACTTC. The whole variable domain, remainder taken from reference TRBV7-9 and TRBJ2-7, is DTGVSQNPRHKITKRGQNVTFRCDPISEHNRLYWYRQTLGQGPEFLTYFQNEAQLEKSRLLSDRFSAERPKGSFSTLEIQRTEQGDSAMYLCASSLEQGSVIGYEQYFGPGTRLTVT.